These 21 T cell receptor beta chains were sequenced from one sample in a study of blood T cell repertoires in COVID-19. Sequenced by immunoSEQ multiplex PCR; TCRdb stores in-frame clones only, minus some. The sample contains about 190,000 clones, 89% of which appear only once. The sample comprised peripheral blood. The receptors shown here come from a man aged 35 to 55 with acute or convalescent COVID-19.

In nucleotides, the CDR3 is TGTGCCAGCAGTTCTCAGGGAAGTGGCTACACCTTC. It specifies CASSSQGSGYTF. The rearrangement joins TRBV6-5 to TRBJ1-2; TRBD1 might be the D (5 bases). Trimming left V 4 bases short and J 7 bases short, with 10 bases between. The germline gives CDR1 MNHEY, CDR2 SVGAGI. CDR3 length: 12 residues.

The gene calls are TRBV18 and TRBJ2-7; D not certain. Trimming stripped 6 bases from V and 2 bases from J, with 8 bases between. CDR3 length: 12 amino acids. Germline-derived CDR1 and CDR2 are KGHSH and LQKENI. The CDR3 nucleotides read TGTGCCAGCTCGTCCCTTGCCTACGAGCAGTACTTC. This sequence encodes CASSSLAYEQYF.

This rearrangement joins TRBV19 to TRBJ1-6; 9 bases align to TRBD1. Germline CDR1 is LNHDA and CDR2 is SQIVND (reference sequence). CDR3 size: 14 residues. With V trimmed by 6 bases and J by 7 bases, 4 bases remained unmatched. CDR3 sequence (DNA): TGTGCCAGTAGGCGGGACAGGGTCAATTCACCCCTCCACTTT. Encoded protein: CASRRDRVNSPLHF.

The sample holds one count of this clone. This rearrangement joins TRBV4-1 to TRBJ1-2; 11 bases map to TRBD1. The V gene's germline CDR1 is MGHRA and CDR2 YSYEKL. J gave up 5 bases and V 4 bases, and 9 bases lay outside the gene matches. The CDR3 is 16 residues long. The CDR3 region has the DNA TGCGCCAGCAGCCTTTCCGGACAGGGGGCAGAGTATGGCTACACCTTC. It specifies CASSLSGQGAEYGYTF.

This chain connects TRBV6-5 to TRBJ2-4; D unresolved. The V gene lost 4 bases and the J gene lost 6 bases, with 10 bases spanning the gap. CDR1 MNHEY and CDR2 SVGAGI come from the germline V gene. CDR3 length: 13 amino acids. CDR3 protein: CASSSPGPNIQYF. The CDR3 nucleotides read TGTGCCAGCAGTTCTCCCGGTCCAAACATTCAGTACTTC.

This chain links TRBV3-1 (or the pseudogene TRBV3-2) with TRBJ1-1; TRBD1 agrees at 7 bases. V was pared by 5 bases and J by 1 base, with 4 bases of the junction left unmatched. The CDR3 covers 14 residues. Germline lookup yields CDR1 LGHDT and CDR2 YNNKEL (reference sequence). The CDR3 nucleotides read TGTGCCAGCAGCGCCAGGGACAGGAACACTGAAGCTTTCTTT. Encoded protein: CASSARDRNTEAFF.

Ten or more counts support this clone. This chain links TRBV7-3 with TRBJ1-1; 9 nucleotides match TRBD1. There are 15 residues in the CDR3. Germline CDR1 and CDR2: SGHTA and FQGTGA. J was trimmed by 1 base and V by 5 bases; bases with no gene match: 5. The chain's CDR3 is CASSEQGARNTEAFF. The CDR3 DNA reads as TGTGCCAGCAGCGAACAGGGGGCCAGGAACACTGAAGCTTTCTTT.

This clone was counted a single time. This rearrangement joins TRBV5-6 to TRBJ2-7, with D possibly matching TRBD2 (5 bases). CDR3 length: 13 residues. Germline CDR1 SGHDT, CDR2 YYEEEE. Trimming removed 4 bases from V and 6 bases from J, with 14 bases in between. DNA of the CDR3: TGTGCCAGCAGCCAGACGGATGGACTCGAGCAGTACTTC. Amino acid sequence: CASSQTDGLEQYF.

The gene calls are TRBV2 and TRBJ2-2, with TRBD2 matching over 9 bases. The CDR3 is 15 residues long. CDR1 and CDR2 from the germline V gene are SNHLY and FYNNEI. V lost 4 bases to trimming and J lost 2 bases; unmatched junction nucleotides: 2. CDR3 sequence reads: CASSALAGNTGELFF. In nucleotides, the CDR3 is TGTGCCAGCAGTGCACTAGCGGGCAACACCGGGGAGCTGTTTTTT.

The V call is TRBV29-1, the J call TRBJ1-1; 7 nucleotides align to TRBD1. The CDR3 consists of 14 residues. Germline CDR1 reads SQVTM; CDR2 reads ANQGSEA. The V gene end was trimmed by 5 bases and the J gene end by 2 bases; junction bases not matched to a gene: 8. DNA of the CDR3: TGCAGCGTTCGTTACGACAGGGCAAACACTGAAGCTTTCTTT. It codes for CSVRYDRANTEAFF. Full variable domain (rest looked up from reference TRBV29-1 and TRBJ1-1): SAVISQKPSRDICQRGTSLTIQCQVDSQVTMMFWYRQQPGQSLTLIATANQGSEATYESGFVIDKFPISRPNLTFSTLTVSNMSPEDSSIYLCSVRYDRANTEAFFGQGTRLTVV.

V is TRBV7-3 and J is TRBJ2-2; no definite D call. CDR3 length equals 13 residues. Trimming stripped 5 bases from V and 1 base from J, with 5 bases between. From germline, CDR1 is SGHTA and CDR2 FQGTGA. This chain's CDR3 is CASSPVNTGELFF. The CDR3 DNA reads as TGTGCCAGCAGCCCAGTGAACACCGGGGAGCTGTTTTTT.

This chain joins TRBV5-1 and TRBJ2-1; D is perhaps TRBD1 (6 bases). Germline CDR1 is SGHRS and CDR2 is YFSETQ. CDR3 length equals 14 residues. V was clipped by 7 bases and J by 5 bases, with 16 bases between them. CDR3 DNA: TGCGCCAGCGAAAGAACAGGGCCCCACAATGAGCAGTTCTTC. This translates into CASERTGPHNEQFF.

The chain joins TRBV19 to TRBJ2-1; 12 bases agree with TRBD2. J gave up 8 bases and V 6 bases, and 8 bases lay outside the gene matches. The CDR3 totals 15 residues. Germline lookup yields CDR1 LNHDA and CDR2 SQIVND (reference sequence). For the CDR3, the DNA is TGTGCCAGTAGGCTAGCGGGGGGGCCGGGGCATGAGCAGTTCTTC. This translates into CASRLAGGPGHEQFF.

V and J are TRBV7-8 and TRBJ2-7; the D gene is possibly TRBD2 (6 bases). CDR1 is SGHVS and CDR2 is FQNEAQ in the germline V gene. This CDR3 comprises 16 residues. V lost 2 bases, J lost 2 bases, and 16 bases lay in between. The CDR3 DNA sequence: TGTGCCAGCAGCTTAAATTGGGGGGACCGACCCTACGAGCAGTACTTC. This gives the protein CASSLNWGDRPYEQYF.

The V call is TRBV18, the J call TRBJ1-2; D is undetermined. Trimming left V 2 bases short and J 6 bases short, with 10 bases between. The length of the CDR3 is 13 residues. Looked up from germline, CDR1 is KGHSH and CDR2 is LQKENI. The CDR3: CASSPVRGDGYTF. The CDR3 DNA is TGTGCCAGCTCACCAGTCCGGGGAGATGGCTACACCTTC.

CDR3 nucleotides: TGCGCCAGGCCCGTTCGGTCTCAAGAGACCCAGTACTTC. It is translated as CARPVRSQETQYF. The gene calls are TRBV10-1 and TRBJ2-5; D remains unclear. This CDR3 region has 13 residues. Trimming took 9 bases from V and 2 from J, leaving 13 bases between them. The germline gives CDR1 WNHNN, CDR2 SYGVQD (reference sequence).

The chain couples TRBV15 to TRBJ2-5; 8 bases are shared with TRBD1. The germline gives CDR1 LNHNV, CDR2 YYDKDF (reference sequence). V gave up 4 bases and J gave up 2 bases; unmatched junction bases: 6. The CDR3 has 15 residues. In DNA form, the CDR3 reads TGTGCCACCAGCATAATCCGACAGGGGCAAGAGACCCAGTACTTC. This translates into CATSIIRQGQETQYF.

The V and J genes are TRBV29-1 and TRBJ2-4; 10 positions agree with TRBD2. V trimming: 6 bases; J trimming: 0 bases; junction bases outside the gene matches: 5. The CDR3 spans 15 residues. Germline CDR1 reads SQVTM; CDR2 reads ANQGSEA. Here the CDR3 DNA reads TGCAGCGTAAGGACTAGCGGACAAGCCAAAAACATTCAGTACTTC. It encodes CSVRTSGQAKNIQYF.

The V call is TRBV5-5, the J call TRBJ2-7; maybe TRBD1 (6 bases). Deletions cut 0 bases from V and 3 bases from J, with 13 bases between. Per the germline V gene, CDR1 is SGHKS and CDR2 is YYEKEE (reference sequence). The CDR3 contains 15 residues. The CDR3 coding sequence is TGTGCCAGCAGCTTGGCGCGGACAGCTATCTACGAGCAGTACTTC. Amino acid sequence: CASSLARTAIYEQYF.

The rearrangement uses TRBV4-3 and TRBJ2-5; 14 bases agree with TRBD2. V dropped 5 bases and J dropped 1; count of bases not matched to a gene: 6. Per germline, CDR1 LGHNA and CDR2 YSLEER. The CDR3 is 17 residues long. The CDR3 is CASSSWTSGGSQETQYF. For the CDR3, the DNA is TGCGCCAGCAGCTCCTGGACTAGCGGGGGGTCCCAAGAGACCCAGTACTTC.

This CDR3 reads CASSRTAGVTHGPLGQETQYF. The DNA for the CDR3 is TGTGCCAGCAGCCGCACTGCGGGGGTAACGCATGGGCCCCTCGGGCAAGAGACCCAGTACTTC. J is TRBJ2-5 and V is TRBV4-2, with TRBD2 matching over 7 bases. Germline CDR1 LGHNA, CDR2 YNFKEQ. The CDR3 is 21 amino acids. After removal of 4 bases from V and 2 bases from J, the junction contained 25 bases not matched to a gene.